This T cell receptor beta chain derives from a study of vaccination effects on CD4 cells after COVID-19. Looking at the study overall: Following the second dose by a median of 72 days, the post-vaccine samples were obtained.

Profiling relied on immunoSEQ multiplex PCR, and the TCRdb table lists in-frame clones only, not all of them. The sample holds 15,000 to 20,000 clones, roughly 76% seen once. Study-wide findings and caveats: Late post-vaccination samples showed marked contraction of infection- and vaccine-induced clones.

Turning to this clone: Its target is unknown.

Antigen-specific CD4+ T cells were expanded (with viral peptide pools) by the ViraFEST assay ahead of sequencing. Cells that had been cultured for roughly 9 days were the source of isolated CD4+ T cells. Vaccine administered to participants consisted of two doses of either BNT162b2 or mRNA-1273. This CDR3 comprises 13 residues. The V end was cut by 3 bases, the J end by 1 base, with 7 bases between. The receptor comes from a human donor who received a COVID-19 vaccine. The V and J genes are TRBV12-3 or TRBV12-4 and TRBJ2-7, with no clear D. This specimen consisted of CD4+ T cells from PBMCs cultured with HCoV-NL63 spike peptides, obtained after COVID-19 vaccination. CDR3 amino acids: CASSFTASYEQYF. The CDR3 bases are TGTGCCAGCAGTTTTACAGCTTCCTACGAGCAGTACTTC.